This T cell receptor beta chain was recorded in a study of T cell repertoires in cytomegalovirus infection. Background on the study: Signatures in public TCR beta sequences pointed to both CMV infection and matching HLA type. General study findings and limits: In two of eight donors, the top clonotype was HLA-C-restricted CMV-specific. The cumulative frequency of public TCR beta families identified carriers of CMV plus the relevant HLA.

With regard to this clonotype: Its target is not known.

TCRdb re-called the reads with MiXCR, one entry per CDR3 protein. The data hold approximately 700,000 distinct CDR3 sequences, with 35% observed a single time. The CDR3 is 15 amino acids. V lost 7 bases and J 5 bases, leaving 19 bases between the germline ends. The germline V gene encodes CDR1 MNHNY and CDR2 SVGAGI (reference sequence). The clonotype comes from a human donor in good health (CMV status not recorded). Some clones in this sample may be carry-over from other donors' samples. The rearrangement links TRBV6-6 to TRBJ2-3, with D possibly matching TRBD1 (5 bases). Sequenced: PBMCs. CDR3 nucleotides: TGTGCCAGCACCATCTCCACGCAGGGAATAGATACGCAGTATTTT. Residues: CASTISTQGIDTQYF.